The 23 T cell receptor beta chains below all came from one sample that was sequenced in a study of blood T cell repertoires in COVID-19. Repertoires were generated with immunoSEQ multiplex PCR, while TCRdb's copy carries only in-frame clones and drops some. The sample contains roughly 190,000 clones, roughly 90% of which appear only once. Sequenced input: peripheral blood. These TCRs come from a woman between 55 and 75 years old with COVID-19, enrolled during active disease.

The chain carries TRBV7-2 and TRBJ2-5, with unresolved D. This CDR3 is 14 amino acids long. Germline-derived CDR1 and CDR2 are SGHTA and FQGNSA. Trimming took 5 bases from V and 1 from J, leaving 11 bases between them. The CDR3 sequence is CASSPHKPQETQYF. CDR3 nucleotide sequence: TGTGCCAGCAGCCCCCATAAGCCCCAAGAGACCCAGTACTTC.

This chain joins TRBV5-6 and TRBJ2-7; 10 nucleotides line up with TRBD2. The CDR3 consists of 18 residues. The V segment lost 4 bases and the J segment 2 bases; nucleotides outside the gene matches: 15. Germline V CDR1 and CDR2: SGHDT, YYEEEE. The CDR3 region has the DNA TGTGCCAGCAGCCCCGGGGTAGCGGGAGGCCGCCCTCCCTACGAGCAGTACTTC. Its protein product is CASSPGVAGGRPPYEQYF.

The chain combines TRBV7-9 with TRBJ2-3; the match to TRBD2 covers 9 bases. Germline-derived CDR1 and CDR2 are SEHNR and FQNEAQ (reference sequence). The CDR3 consists of 16 residues. V shed 1 base, J shed 2 bases, and the junction held 4 bases outside the gene matches. The CDR3 DNA is TGTGCCAGCAGCTTAGTTCTAGCGGGAATCACAGATACGCAGTATTTT. Translating it yields CASSLVLAGITDTQYF.

The CDR3 DNA reads as TGTGCCTGTAGGACAGGGGGCTGGACTGAAGCTTTCTTT. Translating gives CACRTGGWTEAFF. This chain joins TRBV30 and TRBJ1-1, with TRBD1 identical over 11 bases. The CDR3 has 13 amino acids. J gave up 5 bases and V 6 bases, and 5 bases lay outside the gene matches. Germline V CDR1 and CDR2: GTSNPN, SVGIG (reference sequence).

The V call is TRBV11-2, the J call TRBJ2-7, with 7 bases fitting TRBD1. The J segment lost 5 bases and the V segment lost 5 bases, leaving 9 bases of the junction unmatched. Germline loops: CDR1 SGHAT, CDR2 FQNNGV. CDR3 length: 14 residues. CDR3 DNA sequence: TGTGCCAGCAGCCCGAACAGGGGTAGAAACGAGCAGTACTTC. Translated: CASSPNRGRNEQYF.

This clone came up a few times. This chain links TRBV12-3 or TRBV12-4 with TRBJ2-7; TRBD1 agrees at 7 bases. Trimming took 5 bases from V and 1 from J; bases not matched to a gene: 2. The CDR3 is 13 amino acids. CDR3 sequence reads: CASSNRGSYEQYF. Written as DNA, the CDR3 is TGTGCCAGCAGTAACAGGGGATCCTACGAGCAGTACTTC.

The rearrangement links TRBV5-1 to TRBJ2-1; TRBD2 aligns across 9 bases. The germline gives CDR1 SGHRS, CDR2 YFSETQ. V trimming: 4 bases; J trimming: 4 bases; junction bases outside the gene matches: 6. There are 15 residues in the CDR3. In DNA, the CDR3 is TGCGCCAGCAGCGCCACTAGCGGGCCATACAATGAGCAGTTCTTC. Amino acids: CASSATSGPYNEQFF.

This clone was observed a handful of times. The rearrangement uses TRBV19 and TRBJ2-1, with TRBD2 matching 10 bases. J was trimmed by 9 bases and V by 4 bases; bases with no gene match: 9. The germline V gene has CDR1 LNHDA and CDR2 SQIVND (reference sequence). CDR3 length: 15 residues. The CDR3 bases are TGTGCCAGTAGTAACAGCGGGAGGGCCTCGAGTGAGCAGTTCTTC. This codes for CASSNSGRASSEQFF.

V and J are TRBV5-1 and TRBJ2-3; 8 bases line up with TRBD1. V dropped 5 bases and J dropped 3; count of bases not matched to a gene: 8. CDR1 SGHRS and CDR2 YFSETQ come from the germline V gene. The CDR3 extends over 15 amino acids. CDR3 region: CASRNTGGETDTQYF. DNA of the CDR3: TGCGCCAGCAGAAACACAGGGGGTGAGACAGATACGCAGTATTTT.

This chain joins TRBV13 and TRBJ1-1; D may be TRBD1 (5 bases). Trimming cost V 1 base and J 0 bases, with 12 bases left between them. Germline CDR1 reads PRHDT; CDR2 reads FYEKMQ (reference sequence). This CDR3 has 16 residues. CDR3 residues: CASSLVGRDLNTEAFF. The CDR3 nucleotides are TGTGCCAGCAGCTTAGTAGGGCGGGACTTGAACACTGAAGCTTTCTTT.

The chain carries TRBV4-2 and TRBJ1-2; maybe TRBD1 (5 bases). The CDR3 covers 15 residues. V was shortened by 1 base and J by 3 bases, with 12 bases between the two germline ends. Looked up from germline, CDR1 is LGHNA and CDR2 is YNFKEQ. The CDR3 DNA reads TGTGCCAGCAGCCAAGCCCGGGACTCACACTATGGCTACACCTTC. Translating it yields CASSQARDSHYGYTF.

This clone appeared a single time. The chain employs TRBV6-2 or TRBV6-3 and TRBJ2-1; no clear D gene. The CDR3 runs 14 residues. CDR1 and CDR2 from the germline V gene are MNHEY and SVGEGT. Trimming stripped 1 base from V and 9 bases from J, with 13 bases between. CDR3 in DNA: TGTGCCAGCAGTTACTACAGTCTCTTCGGTGAGCAGTTCTTC. Translating it yields CASSYYSLFGEQFF.

The chain links TRBV29-1 to TRBJ1-1; D remains unclear. This CDR3 has 11 residues. Trimming left V 3 bases short and J 9 bases short, with 11 bases between. Germline values: CDR1 SQVTM, CDR2 ANQGSEA. DNA of the CDR3: TGCAGCGTTGATGCGGGTTATAAAGCTTTCTTT. This encodes CSVDAGYKAFF. Combining the CDR3 with reference TRBV29-1 and TRBJ1-1 gives the whole variable domain SAVISQKPSRDICQRGTSLTIQCQVDSQVTMMFWYRQQPGQSLTLIATANQGSEATYESGFVIDKFPISRPNLTFSTLTVSNMSPEDSSIYLCSVDAGYKAFFGQGTRLTVV.

The chain carries TRBV10-1 and TRBJ2-3; 8 bases agree with TRBD2. Germline V gene data show CDR1 as WNHNN and CDR2 as SYGVQD (reference sequence). CDR3 size: 16 residues. Trimming cost V 3 bases and J 6 bases; bases outside gene matches: 11. CDR3 region: CASSEWPSGSVDTQYF. The DNA of the CDR3 is TGCGCCAGCAGTGAATGGCCTAGCGGGTCCGTCGATACGCAGTATTTT.

The chain recombines TRBV5-5 with TRBJ2-5; 12 bases map to TRBD1. The germline V gene has CDR1 SGHKS and CDR2 YYEKEE (reference sequence). V gave up 5 bases and J gave up 5 bases; unmatched junction bases: 10. The CDR3 loop spans 16 amino acids. The CDR3 spells CASRNPGQGAGETQYF. DNA for the CDR3: TGTGCCAGCAGGAACCCGGGACAGGGGGCGGGGGAGACCCAGTACTTC.

This chain uses TRBV20-1 with TRBJ2-7; TRBD2 matches 9 bases. Per the germline V gene, CDR1 is DFQATT and CDR2 is SNEGSKA (reference sequence). The CDR3 sequence is 13 residues long. Germline trimming cut 3 bases from V and 4 bases from J; bases unmatched to any gene: 4. CDR3: CSASGLAGYEQYF. The CDR3, as DNA: TGCAGTGCTAGTGGCCTAGCGGGATACGAGCAGTACTTC.

The chain has TRBV19 and TRBJ1-1; D is unresolved. V was shortened by 3 bases and J by 10 bases, with 15 bases between the two germline ends. This CDR3 has 13 residues. Germline V lookup: CDR1 LNHDA, CDR2 SQIVND (reference sequence). In nucleotides, the CDR3 is TGTGCCAGTAGTATGGGAAGGACGGGGAGAGCTTTCTTT. Translated, it gives CASSMGRTGRAFF.

This chain connects TRBV7-2 to TRBJ2-7, with TRBD2 matching over 7 bases. Germline CDR1 SGHTA, CDR2 FQGNSA. Losses at the gene ends were 4 bases for V and 5 bases for J; bases not matched to a gene: 11. The CDR3 runs 15 residues. The CDR3 DNA reads TGTGCCAGCAGCTCCCAAGGGAGGGGACCCCACGAGCAGTACTTC. As protein: CASSSQGRGPHEQYF.

V and J are TRBV5-5 and TRBJ1-2; tentative D call: TRBD1 (6 bases). The CDR3 loop spans 15 amino acids. Germline CDR1 SGHKS, CDR2 YYEKEE (reference sequence). V gave up 6 bases and J gave up 4 bases, with 19 bases separating them. The CDR3 sequence: CASNEQGPASYGYTF. CDR3 nucleotides: TGTGCCAGCAACGAACAGGGTCCGGCAAGCTATGGCTACACCTTC.

The chain links TRBV4-3 to TRBJ1-3, with no clear D. Germline assignment: CDR1 LGHNA and CDR2 YSLEER. Trimming took off 4 bases at V and 4 bases at J, with 8 bases between the two ends. This CDR3 has 13 residues. The DNA of the CDR3 is TGCGCCAGCAGCCCTCAAGCGGGAAACACCATATATTTT. The encoded protein is CASSPQAGNTIYF.

The chain recombines TRBV7-2 with TRBJ1-2, with D possibly matching TRBD1 (5 bases). Germline lookup yields CDR1 SGHTA and CDR2 FQGNSA. The V and J ends lost 1 base and 3 bases respectively, with 12 bases between them. The CDR3 covers 15 residues. DNA of the CDR3: TGTGCCAGCAGCTTAGAGGGGCGAAGTTACTATGGCTACACCTTC. The encoded protein is CASSLEGRSYYGYTF.

The chain uses TRBV24-1 and TRBJ1-3, with TRBD1 identical over 7 bases. From germline, CDR1 is KGHDR and CDR2 SFDVKD. The CDR3 totals 15 residues. The V and J ends lost 3 bases and 2 bases, in that order; junction bases with no gene match: 3. DNA of the CDR3: TGTGCCACCAGTGATAATACAGGGGCTGGAAACACCATATATTTT. This sequence encodes CATSDNTGAGNTIYF.

This clone turned up a few times. The J gene is TRBJ1-3, the V gene TRBV6-5; 8 bases are a match to TRBD1. Germline CDR1 MNHEY, CDR2 SVGAGI. V lost 4 bases and J lost 2; bases outside the gene matches: 1. The CDR3 has 14 residues. In DNA, the CDR3 is TGTGCCAGCAGTTTCAGGGGGCCTGGAAACACCATATATTTT. Amino acid sequence: CASSFRGPGNTIYF.